The 22 T cell receptor beta chains reported below all come from one sample, sequenced in a study of T cells after yellow fever vaccination. MiXCR, run by TCRdb on the 5' RACE reads, gives a single entry per CDR3 protein. The sample has about 27,000 distinct CDR3 sequences, approximately 4.5% seen once; the top ten hold around 35%. The sequencing here drew on PBMCs, either bulk or a sorted T-cell subset (CD4+, CD8+, memory, or dextramer-sorted; not recorded which), taken on the day of the yellow fever booster vaccination. Source of these receptors: a man aged 18 to 29 who received the YFV17D yellow fever vaccine.

The table lists this clonotype with many counts. V and J are TRBV7-9 and TRBJ1-6; TRBD1 matches 10 bases. Looked up from germline, CDR1 is SEHNR and CDR2 is FQNEAQ (reference sequence). The CDR3 is 15 residues long. Trimming took 4 bases from V and 7 from J; bases not matched to a gene: 4. The CDR3 here is CASSYLGQGNSPLHF. DNA of the CDR3: TGTGCCAGCAGCTACTTGGGACAGGGGAATTCACCCCTCCACTTT. Full variable domain (outside the CDR3, taken from reference TRBV7-9 and TRBJ1-6): DTGVSQNPRHKITKRGQNVTFRCDPISEHNRLYWYRQTLGQGPEFLTYFQNEAQLEKSRLLSDRFSAERPKGSFSTLEIQRTEQGDSAMYLCASSYLGQGNSPLHFGNGTRLTVT.

This clonotype was counted ten times or more. The chain joins TRBV7-2 to TRBJ2-1, with 11 bases identical to TRBD1. CDR1 and CDR2 from the germline V gene are SGHTA and FQGNSA. The CDR3 sequence is 13 residues long. Trimming cost V 3 bases and J 11 bases; bases outside gene matches: 3. CDR3 in amino acids: CASSFGTGGKQFF. The CDR3 region has the DNA TGTGCCAGCAGCTTCGGGACAGGGGGGAAGCAGTTCTTC.

This clonotype was picked up many times. V is TRBV2 and J is TRBJ1-2; D not certain. This CDR3 has 12 amino acids. Trimming pared 0 bases from V and 4 bases from J, leaving 3 bases between. Germline CDR1 SNHLY, CDR2 FYNNEI. The DNA for the CDR3 is TGTGCCAGCAGTGAAGCAGCCTATGGCTACACCTTC. It specifies CASSEAAYGYTF.

This clonotype has a count of ten or more. The rearrangement uses TRBV7-2 and TRBJ2-7, with 9 bases matching TRBD2. With 2 bases clipped from V and 0 bases from J, the junction kept 2 bases outside the gene matches. The germline CDR1 and CDR2 sequences are SGHTA and FQGNSA. The CDR3 has 15 amino acids. CDR3 region: CASSLSGGSSYEQYF. The CDR3 DNA reads TGTGCCAGCAGCTTAAGCGGGGGGAGCTCCTACGAGCAGTACTTC.

The chain couples TRBV7-3 to TRBJ2-5; D is ambiguous. Trimming took 6 bases from V and 0 from J, leaving 2 bases between them. Germline CDR1 SGHTA, CDR2 FQGTGA. This CDR3 spans 11 amino acids. CDR3 region: CASRNQETQYF. The CDR3, as DNA: TGTGCCAGCAGGAACCAAGAGACCCAGTACTTC.

The rearrangement links TRBV5-1 to TRBJ1-1; 9 nucleotides match TRBD1. CDR1 and CDR2 from the germline V gene are SGHRS and YFSETQ. This CDR3 spans 15 amino acids. The V segment lost 0 bases and the J segment 5 bases; nucleotides outside the gene matches: 5. In DNA form, the CDR3 reads TGCGCCAGCAGCTTGGGTAACAGGGGGCGAACTGAAGCTTTCTTT. Residues: CASSLGNRGRTEAFF.

At least ten counts were recorded for this clonotype. V is TRBV29-1 and J is TRBJ1-5, with 7 bases lining up with TRBD1. V gave up 6 bases and J gave up 2 bases; unmatched junction bases: 7. Germline-derived CDR1 and CDR2 are SQVTM and ANQGSEA. The length of the CDR3 is 14 residues. The CDR3 protein is CSVRLTGGNQPQHF. The CDR3 region has the DNA TGCAGCGTGAGACTAACAGGGGGCAATCAGCCCCAGCATTTT.

This sequence joins TRBV20-1 and TRBJ1-5; D gene unclear. The V end lost 4 bases, the J end lost 6 bases, and 13 bases lay between the germline ends. There are 13 residues in the CDR3. Germline CDR1 and CDR2: DFQATT and SNEGSKA (reference sequence). The CDR3 nucleotides read TGCAGTGCTAAAGGGTTCGCGGGTCAGCCCCAGCATTTT. The encoded protein is CSAKGFAGQPQHF.

This clonotype was found many times. The chain carries TRBV12-3 or TRBV12-4 and TRBJ2-1; 8 bases fit TRBD2. J was trimmed by 7 bases and V by 6 bases; bases with no gene match: 5. The CDR3 is 13 residues long. CDR3 protein: CASRWSGGNEQFF. Here the CDR3 DNA reads TGTGCCAGCAGATGGTCGGGGGGGAATGAGCAGTTCTTC.

This clonotype has ten or more counts. At one end the junction does not follow the germline gene, possibly because of a read error. V and J are TRBV11-2 and TRBJ2-2, with 8 bases identical to TRBD1. The germline CDR1 and CDR2 sequences are SGHAT and FQNNGV. The CDR3 has 13 amino acids. The chain's CDR3 is CATWTGNIGELFF. CDR3 nucleotides: TGTGCCACCTGGACAGGGAACATCGGGGAGCTGTTTTTT.

This clonotype is termed medium-sized. The chain couples TRBV7-9 to TRBJ2-5; D gene unclear. Trimming left V 1 base short and J 1 base short, with 4 bases between. The CDR3 spans 13 residues. The germline V gene encodes CDR1 SEHNR and CDR2 FQNEAQ (reference sequence). DNA for the CDR3: TGTGCCAGCAGCTTAGAGGGCCAAGAGACCCAGTACTTC. This gives the protein CASSLEGQETQYF.

This clonotype has a count of ten or more. V is TRBV6-2 or TRBV6-3 and J is TRBJ2-3; D ambiguous. V was pared by 8 bases and J by 0 bases, with 15 bases between. Per germline, CDR1 MNHEY and CDR2 SVGEGT. The length of the CDR3 is 15 residues. This CDR3 reads CASGYGQTSTDTQYF. The DNA of the CDR3 is TGTGCCAGCGGCTACGGCCAAACAAGCACAGATACGCAGTATTTT.

In this sample, this clonotype turned up many times. The chain has TRBV7-9 and TRBJ2-1; no definite D call. Trimming removed 3 bases from V and 5 bases from J, with 11 bases in between. Germline V gene lookup returns CDR1 SEHNR and CDR2 FQNEAQ (reference sequence). The CDR3 is 14 residues long. The CDR3, as DNA: TGTGCCAGCAGCTTTTGGGCTGTTGACAATGAGCAGTTCTTC. It translates to CASSFWAVDNEQFF.

This clonotype came up many times. The chain has TRBV7-2 and TRBJ2-1; D may correspond to TRBD1 or TRBD2 (5 bases each). V shed 5 bases and J shed 9 bases, with 14 bases lying between them. Per the germline V gene, CDR1 is SGHTA and CDR2 is FQGNSA. The CDR3 runs to 13 residues. The CDR3 protein is CASSMAPGTEQFF. The CDR3 nucleotides read TGTGCCAGCAGCATGGCCCCAGGGACTGAGCAGTTCTTC. Combining the CDR3 with reference TRBV7-2 and TRBJ2-1 gives the whole variable domain GAGVSQSPSNKVTEKGKDVELRCDPISGHTALYWYRQSLGQGLEFLIYFQGNSAPDKSGLPSDRFSAERTGGSVSTLTIQRTQQEDSAVYLCASSMAPGTEQFFGPGTRLTVL.

This clonotype was seen repeatedly, ten times or more. The rearrangement uses TRBV6-5 and TRBJ2-1; 12 bases map to TRBD2. J lost 4 bases, V lost 4 bases, and 8 bases had no gene match. The CDR3 is 17 residues long. Germline V gene data show CDR1 as MNHEY and CDR2 as SVGAGI. This CDR3 is CASSFVRTSGVYNEQFF. The CDR3 nucleotides read TGTGCCAGCAGTTTCGTACGGACTAGCGGGGTTTACAATGAGCAGTTCTTC.

This clonotype has at least ten counts. The chain couples TRBV20-1 to TRBJ2-7, with D possibly called TRBD1 or TRBD2 (5 bases each). This CDR3 is built from 12 residues. Trimming pared 3 bases from V and 4 bases from J, leaving 10 bases between. Germline CDR1 DFQATT, CDR2 SNEGSKA (reference sequence). CDR3 region: CSASVREYEQYV. Written as DNA, the CDR3 is TGCAGTGCTAGTGTCAGGGAGTACGAGCAGTACGTC.

This clonotype was detected many times. V is TRBV6-2 or TRBV6-3 and J is TRBJ2-3; D remains ambiguous. The CDR3 is 14 amino acids. CDR1 and CDR2 from the germline V gene are MNHEY and SVGEGT. Trimming stripped 1 base from V and 2 bases from J, with 7 bases between. CDR3 nucleotide sequence: TGTGCCAGCAGTTACTGGAAGGTCACAGATACGCAGTATTTT. The encoded protein is CASSYWKVTDTQYF.

This clonotype was observed at least ten times. The rearrangement links TRBV2 to TRBJ1-1; no firm D call. Trimming removed 2 bases at V and 2 bases at J, with 12 bases between. The length of the CDR3 is 15 residues. Germline CDR1 reads SNHLY; CDR2 reads FYNNEI. The CDR3 sequence: CASSEQRTVNTEAFF. CDR3 bases: TGTGCCAGCAGTGAACAAAGGACCGTAAACACTGAAGCTTTCTTT. The variable domain in full, with the rest retrieved from reference TRBV2 and TRBJ1-1, is EPEVTQTPSHQVTQMGQEVILRCVPISNHLYFYWYRQILGQKVEFLVSFYNNEISEKSEIFDDQFSVERPDGSNFTLKIRSTKLEDSAMYFCASSEQRTVNTEAFFGQGTRLTVV.

This clonotype was seen repeatedly, ten times or more. The chain carries TRBV7-2 and TRBJ2-1; D not certain. The CDR3 has 14 amino acids. The V end was cut by 1 base, the J end by 5 bases, with 9 bases between. CDR1 is SGHTA, CDR2 FQGNSA, per germline. The CDR3 region has the DNA TGTGCCAGCAGCTTAGTTGGCGAAGACAATGAGCAGTTCTTC. Protein: CASSLVGEDNEQFF.

This clonotype has a count of ten or more. The rearrangement links TRBV7-2 to TRBJ2-3, with 9 positions matching TRBD1. The trim removed 5 bases at V and 5 bases at J, leaving 8 bases unmatched. This CDR3 comprises 15 residues. The germline CDR1 and CDR2 sequences are SGHTA and FQGNSA. The CDR3 here is CASSPRTGARDTQYF. DNA of the CDR3: TGTGCCAGCAGCCCGAGGACAGGGGCTAGAGATACGCAGTATTTT.

This clonotype was observed many times. The J gene is TRBJ2-1, the V gene TRBV6-5, with TRBD1 matching 12 bases. The germline V gene encodes CDR1 MNHEY and CDR2 SVGAGI. Trimming took 5 bases from V and 9 from J; bases not matched to a gene: 5. This CDR3 contains 14 residues. CDR3 sequence reads: CASSAGTGGVEQFF. CDR3 coding DNA: TGTGCCAGCAGTGCCGGGACAGGGGGCGTTGAGCAGTTCTTC.

This clonotype was recorded many times. V is TRBV6-5 and J is TRBJ1-2; D remains unclear. This CDR3 has 14 amino acids. Germline V lookup: CDR1 MNHEY, CDR2 SVGAGI. The germline V and J ends were trimmed by 0 bases and 3 bases, with 8 bases remaining between them. The CDR3 nucleotides are TGTGCCAGCAGTTACTCTCACAGCCACTATGGCTACACCTTC. It codes for CASSYSHSHYGYTF.